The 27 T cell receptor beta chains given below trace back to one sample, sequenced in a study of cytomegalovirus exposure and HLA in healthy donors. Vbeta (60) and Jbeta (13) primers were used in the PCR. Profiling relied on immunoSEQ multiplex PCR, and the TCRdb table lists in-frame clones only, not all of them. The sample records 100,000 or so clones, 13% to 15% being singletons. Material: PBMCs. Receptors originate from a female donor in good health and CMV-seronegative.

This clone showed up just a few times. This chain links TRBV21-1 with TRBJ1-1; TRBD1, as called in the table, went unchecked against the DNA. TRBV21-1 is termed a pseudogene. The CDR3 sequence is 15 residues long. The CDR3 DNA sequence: TGTGCCGACGTTGAAAGCCAGGGGGCGCGTACTGAAGCTTTCTTT. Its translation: CADVESQGARTEAFF.

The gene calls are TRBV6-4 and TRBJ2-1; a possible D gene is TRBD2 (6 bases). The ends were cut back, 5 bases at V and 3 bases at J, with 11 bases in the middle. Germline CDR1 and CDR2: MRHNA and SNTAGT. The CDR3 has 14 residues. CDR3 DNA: TGTGCCAGCAGTTCCGGGGGACTCTACAATGAGCAGTTCTTC. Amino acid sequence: CASSSGGLYNEQFF.

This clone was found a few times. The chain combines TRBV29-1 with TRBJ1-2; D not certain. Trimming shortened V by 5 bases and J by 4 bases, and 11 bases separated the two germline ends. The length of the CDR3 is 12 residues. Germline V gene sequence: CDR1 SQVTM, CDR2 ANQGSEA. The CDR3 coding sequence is TGCAGCGTTCCGGACGGGATCTATGGCTACACCTTC. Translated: CSVPDGIYGYTF. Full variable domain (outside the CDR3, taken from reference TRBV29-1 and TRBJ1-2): SAVISQKPSRDICQRGTSLTIQCQVDSQVTMMFWYRQQPGQSLTLIATANQGSEATYESGFVIDKFPISRPNLTFSTLTVSNMSPEDSSIYLCSVPDGIYGYTFGSGTRLTVV.

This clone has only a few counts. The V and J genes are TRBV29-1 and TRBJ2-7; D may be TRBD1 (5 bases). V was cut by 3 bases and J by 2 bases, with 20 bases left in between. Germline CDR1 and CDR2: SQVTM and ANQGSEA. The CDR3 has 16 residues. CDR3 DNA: TGCAGCGTTGAGGGCCAGGGAACTTCTAGACCCTACGAGCAGTACTTC. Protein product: CSVEGQGTSRPYEQYF.

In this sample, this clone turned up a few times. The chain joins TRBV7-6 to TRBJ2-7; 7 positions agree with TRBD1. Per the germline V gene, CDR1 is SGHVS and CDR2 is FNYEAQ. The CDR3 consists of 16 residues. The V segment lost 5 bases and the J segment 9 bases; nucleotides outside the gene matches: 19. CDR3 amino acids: CASSINPGTDRLGQYF. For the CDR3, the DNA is TGTGCCAGCAGCATCAACCCCGGGACAGACCGCCTTGGGCAGTACTTC.

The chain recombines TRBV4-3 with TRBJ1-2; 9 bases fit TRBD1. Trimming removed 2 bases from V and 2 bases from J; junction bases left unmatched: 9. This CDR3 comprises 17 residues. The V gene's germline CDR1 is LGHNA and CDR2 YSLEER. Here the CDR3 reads CASSQSGQGFSNYGYTF. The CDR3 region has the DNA TGCGCCAGCAGCCAATCTGGACAGGGGTTTTCAAACTATGGCTACACCTTC.

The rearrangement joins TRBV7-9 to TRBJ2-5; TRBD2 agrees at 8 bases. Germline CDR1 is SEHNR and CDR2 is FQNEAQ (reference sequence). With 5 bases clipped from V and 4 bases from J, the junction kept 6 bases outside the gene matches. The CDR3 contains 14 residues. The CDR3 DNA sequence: TGTGCCAGCAGCCCACCGGGACTAGTAGAGACCCAGTACTTC. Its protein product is CASSPPGLVETQYF.

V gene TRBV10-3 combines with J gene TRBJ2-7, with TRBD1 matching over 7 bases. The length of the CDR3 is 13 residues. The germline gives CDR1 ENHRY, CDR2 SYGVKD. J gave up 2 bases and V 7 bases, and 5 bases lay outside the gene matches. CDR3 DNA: TGTGCCATCAATTGGGACAGAACCTACGAGCAGTACTTC. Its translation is CAINWDRTYEQYF.

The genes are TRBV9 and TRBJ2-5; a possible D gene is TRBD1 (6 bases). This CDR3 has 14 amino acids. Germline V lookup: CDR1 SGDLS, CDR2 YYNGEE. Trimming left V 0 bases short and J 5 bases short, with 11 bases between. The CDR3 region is CASSVDRVRETQYF. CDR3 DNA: TGTGCCAGCAGCGTAGACAGGGTACGGGAGACCCAGTACTTC.

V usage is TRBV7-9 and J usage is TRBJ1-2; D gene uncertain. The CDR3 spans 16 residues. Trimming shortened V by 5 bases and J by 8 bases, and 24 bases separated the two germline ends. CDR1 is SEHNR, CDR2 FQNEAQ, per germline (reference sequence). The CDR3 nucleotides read TGTGCCAGCAGCCCAGAAGGGATCCTGATCGGGGTCGGCTACACCTTC. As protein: CASSPEGILIGVGYTF. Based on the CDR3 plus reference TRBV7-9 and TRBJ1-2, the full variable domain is DTGVSQNPRHKITKRGQNVTFRCDPISEHNRLYWYRQTLGQGPEFLTYFQNEAQLEKSRLLSDRFSAERPKGSFSTLEIQRTEQGDSAMYLCASSPEGILIGVGYTFGSGTRLTVV.

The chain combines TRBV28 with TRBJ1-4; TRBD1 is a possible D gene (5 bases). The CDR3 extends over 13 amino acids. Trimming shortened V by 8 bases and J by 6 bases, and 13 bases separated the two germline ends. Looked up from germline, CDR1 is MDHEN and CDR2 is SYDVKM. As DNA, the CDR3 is TGTGCCAGCGAATCAGGGCGCGATGAAAAACTGTTTTTT. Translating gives CASESGRDEKLFF.

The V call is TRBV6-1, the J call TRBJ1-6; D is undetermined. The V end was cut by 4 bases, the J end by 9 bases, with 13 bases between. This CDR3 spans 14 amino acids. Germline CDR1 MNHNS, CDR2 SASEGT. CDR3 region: CASSVQKLGSPLHF. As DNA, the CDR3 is TGTGCCAGCAGTGTTCAGAAGCTAGGTTCACCCCTCCACTTT.

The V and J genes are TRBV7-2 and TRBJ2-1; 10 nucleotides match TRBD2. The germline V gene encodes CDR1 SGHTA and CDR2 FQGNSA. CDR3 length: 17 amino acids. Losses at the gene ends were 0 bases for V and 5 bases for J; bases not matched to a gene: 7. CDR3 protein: CASSLAPIAGGDNEQFF. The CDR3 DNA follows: TGTGCCAGCAGCTTAGCGCCCATAGCGGGAGGTGACAATGAGCAGTTCTTC.

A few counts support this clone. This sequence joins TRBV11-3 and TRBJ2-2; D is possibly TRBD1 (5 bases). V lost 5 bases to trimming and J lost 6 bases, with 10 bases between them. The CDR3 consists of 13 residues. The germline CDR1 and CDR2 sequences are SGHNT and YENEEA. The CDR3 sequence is CASSPRDPGELFF. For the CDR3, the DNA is TGTGCCAGCAGCCCCAGGGATCCCGGGGAGCTGTTTTTT.

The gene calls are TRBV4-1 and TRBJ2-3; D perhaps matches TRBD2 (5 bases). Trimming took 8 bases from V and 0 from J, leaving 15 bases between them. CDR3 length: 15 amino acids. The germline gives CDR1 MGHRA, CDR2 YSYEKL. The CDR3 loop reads CASGRGTASTDTQYF. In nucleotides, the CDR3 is TGCGCCAGCGGGAGAGGAACTGCTAGCACAGATACGCAGTATTTT.

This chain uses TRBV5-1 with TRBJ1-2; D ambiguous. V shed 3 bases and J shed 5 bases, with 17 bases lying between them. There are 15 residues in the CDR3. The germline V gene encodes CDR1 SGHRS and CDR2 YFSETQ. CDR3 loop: CASSSARNQEYGYTF. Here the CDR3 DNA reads TGCGCCAGCAGCTCGGCCAGGAACCAGGAATATGGCTACACCTTC.

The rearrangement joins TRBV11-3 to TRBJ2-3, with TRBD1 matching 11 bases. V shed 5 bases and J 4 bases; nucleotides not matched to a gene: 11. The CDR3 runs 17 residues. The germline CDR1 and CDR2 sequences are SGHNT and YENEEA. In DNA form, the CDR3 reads TGTGCCAGCAGCGAGGGCTTGGACAGGGGGCTCTCAGATACGCAGTATTTT. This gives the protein CASSEGLDRGLSDTQYF.

The CDR3 loop is CAISDGGTRTDTQYF. In nucleotides, the CDR3 is TGTGCCATCAGTGACGGCGGGACCCGCACAGATACGCAGTATTTT. The rearrangement joins TRBV10-3 to TRBJ2-3; D possibly corresponds to TRBD2 (6 bases). Trimming removed 3 bases at V and 1 base at J, with 11 bases between. CDR1 and CDR2 from the germline V gene are ENHRY and SYGVKD. The CDR3 spans 15 residues.

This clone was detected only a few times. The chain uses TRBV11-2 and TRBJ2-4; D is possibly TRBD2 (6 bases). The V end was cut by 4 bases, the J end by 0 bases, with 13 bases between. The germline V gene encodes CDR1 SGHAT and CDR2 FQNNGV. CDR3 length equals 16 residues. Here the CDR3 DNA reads TGTGCCAGCAGCTCGCCTCTAGCGTTAGCCAAAAACATTCAGTACTTC. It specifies CASSSPLALAKNIQYF.

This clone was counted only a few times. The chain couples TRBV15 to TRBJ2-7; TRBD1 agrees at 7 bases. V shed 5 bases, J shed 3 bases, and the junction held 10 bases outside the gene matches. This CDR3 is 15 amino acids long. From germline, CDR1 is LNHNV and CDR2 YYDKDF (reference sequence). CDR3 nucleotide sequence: TGTGCCACCAGCCCCCCAGACAGGGTTAACTACGAGCAGTACTTC. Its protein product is CATSPPDRVNYEQYF.

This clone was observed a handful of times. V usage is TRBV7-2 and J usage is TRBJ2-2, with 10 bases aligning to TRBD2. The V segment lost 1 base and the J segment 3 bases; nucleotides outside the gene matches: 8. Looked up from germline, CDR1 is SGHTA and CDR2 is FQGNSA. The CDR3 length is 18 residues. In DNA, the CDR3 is TGTGCCAGCAGCTTAGATGGGGCTAGCGGGAGTTACACCGGGGAGCTGTTTTTT. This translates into CASSLDGASGSYTGELFF. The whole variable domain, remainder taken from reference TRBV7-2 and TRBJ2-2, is GAGVSQSPSNKVTEKGKDVELRCDPISGHTALYWYRQSLGQGLEFLIYFQGNSAPDKSGLPSDRFSAERTGGSVSTLTIQRTQQEDSAVYLCASSLDGASGSYTGELFFGEGSRLTVL.

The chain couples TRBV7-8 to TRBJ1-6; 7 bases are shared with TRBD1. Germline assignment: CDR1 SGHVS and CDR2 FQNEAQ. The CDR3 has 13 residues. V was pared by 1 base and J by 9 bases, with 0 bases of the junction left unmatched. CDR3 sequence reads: CASSLDRGSPLHF. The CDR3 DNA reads TGTGCCAGCAGCTTAGACAGGGGTTCACCCCTCCACTTT.

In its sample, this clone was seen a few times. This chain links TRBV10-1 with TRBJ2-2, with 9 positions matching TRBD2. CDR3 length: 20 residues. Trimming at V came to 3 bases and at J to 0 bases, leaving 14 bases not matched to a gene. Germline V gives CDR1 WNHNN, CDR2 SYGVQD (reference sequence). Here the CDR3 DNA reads TGCGCCAGCAGTGACTCAACCCTGGGGGGACTAGCTACGAACACCGGGGAGCTGTTTTTT. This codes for CASSDSTLGGLATNTGELFF.

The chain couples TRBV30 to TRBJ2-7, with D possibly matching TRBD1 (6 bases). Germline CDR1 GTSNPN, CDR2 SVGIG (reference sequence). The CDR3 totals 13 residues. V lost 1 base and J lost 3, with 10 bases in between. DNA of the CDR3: TGTGCCTGGAGTGAGGGGGACCTCTACGAGCAGTACTTC. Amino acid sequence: CAWSEGDLYEQYF. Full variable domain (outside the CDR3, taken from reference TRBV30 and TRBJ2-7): SQTIHQWPATLVQPVGSPLSLECTVEGTSNPNLYWYRQAAGRGLQLLFYSVGIGQISSEVPQNLSASRPQDRQFILSSKKLLLSDSGFYLCAWSEGDLYEQYFGPGTRLTVT.

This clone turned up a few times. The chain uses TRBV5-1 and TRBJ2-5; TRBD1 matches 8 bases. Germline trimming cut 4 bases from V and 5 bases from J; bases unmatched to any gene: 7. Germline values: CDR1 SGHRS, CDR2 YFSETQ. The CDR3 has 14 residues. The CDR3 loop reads CASSRQGKGETQYF. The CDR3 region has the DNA TGCGCCAGCAGCCGACAGGGGAAGGGGGAGACCCAGTACTTC.

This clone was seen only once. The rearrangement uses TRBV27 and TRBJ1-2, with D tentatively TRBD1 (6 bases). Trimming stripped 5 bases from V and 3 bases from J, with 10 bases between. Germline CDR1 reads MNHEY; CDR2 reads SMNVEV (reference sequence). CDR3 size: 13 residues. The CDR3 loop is CASSPQGYYGYTF. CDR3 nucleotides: TGTGCCAGCAGTCCACAGGGATACTATGGCTACACCTTC.

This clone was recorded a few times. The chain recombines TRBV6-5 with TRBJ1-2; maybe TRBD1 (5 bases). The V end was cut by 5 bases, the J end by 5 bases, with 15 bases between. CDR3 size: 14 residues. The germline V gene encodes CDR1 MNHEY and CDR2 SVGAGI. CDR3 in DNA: TGTGCCAGCAGTAACTACCTCGACAGATATGGCTACACCTTC. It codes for CASSNYLDRYGYTF.